This T cell receptor beta chain stems from a study of T cell repertoires in cytomegalovirus infection. Background on the study: Both a matching HLA type and CMV infection were indicated by public TCR beta signatures. Study-wide findings and caveats: Pooled public TCR beta family frequency picked out CMV carriers with the relevant HLA. HLA-C-restricted CMV-specific TCR beta clonotypes prevailed in the ex vivo response.

About this clonotype: The antigen remains undetermined.

Via MiXCR, TCRdb re-called the reads, giving one row per CDR3 protein. The repertoire has about 530,000 distinct CDR3 sequences, more than 25% of them found once; the top ten carry about 13%. This CDR3 is built from 16 residues. V trimming: 5 bases; J trimming: 9 bases; junction bases outside the gene matches: 12. Looked up from germline, CDR1 is SSHAT and CDR2 is FNYEAQ (reference sequence). The receptor was isolated from a human donor in good health (CMV status not recorded). Some clones in this sample may be carry-over from other donors' samples. The sequencing input was PBMCs. The chain uses TRBV7-7 and TRBJ2-2; 10 bases are a match to TRBD2. CDR3 bases: TGTGCCAGCAGCGGAAATCTAGCGGGAGCCCCTCGGGAGCTGTTTTTT. Residues: CASSGNLAGAPRELFF. Full variable domain (outside the CDR3, taken from reference TRBV7-7 and TRBJ2-2): GAGVSQSPRYKVTKRGQDVTLRCDPISSHATLYWYQQALGQGPEFLTYFNYEAQPDKSGLPSDRFSAERPEGSISTLTIQRTEQRDSAMYRCASSGNLAGAPRELFFGEGSRLTVL.